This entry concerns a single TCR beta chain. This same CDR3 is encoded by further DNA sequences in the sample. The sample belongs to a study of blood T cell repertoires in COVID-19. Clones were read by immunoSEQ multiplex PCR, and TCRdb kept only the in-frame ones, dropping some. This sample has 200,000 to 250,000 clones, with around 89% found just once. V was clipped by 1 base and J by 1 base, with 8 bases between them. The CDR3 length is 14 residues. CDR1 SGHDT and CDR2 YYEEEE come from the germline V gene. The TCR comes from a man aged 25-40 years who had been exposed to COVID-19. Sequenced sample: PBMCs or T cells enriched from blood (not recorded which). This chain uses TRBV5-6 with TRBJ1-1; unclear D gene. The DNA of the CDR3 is TGTGCCAGCAGCTTGCCGGGAGAGAACACTGAAGCTTTCTTT. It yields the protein CASSLPGENTEAFF.